These 30 T cell receptor beta chains were sequenced from one sample in a study of T cell responses to AZD1222 COVID-19 vaccine. Sequenced by immunoSEQ multiplex PCR; TCRdb stores in-frame clones only, minus some. The sample lists about 110,000 clones, nearly 90% seen once, with approximately 17% in the top ten. The sequencing used peripheral blood, collected on day 0 of AZD1222 vaccination. Source of these receptors: an adult in good health.

This chain connects TRBV11-2 to TRBJ2-2, with 9 bases fitting TRBD2. V shed 4 bases, J shed 6 bases, and the junction held 9 bases outside the gene matches. From germline, CDR1 is SGHAT and CDR2 FQNNGV. The CDR3 spans 16 residues. The CDR3 is CASSSLAGDYPGELFF. CDR3 DNA sequence: TGTGCCAGCAGCTCTTTAGCGGGGGACTACCCCGGGGAGCTGTTTTTT.

This clone was detected once. The rearrangement uses TRBV6-5 and TRBJ1-4; D gene uncertain. Trimming removed 11 bases from V and 2 bases from J, with 18 bases in between. The CDR3 contains 15 residues. Per germline, CDR1 MNHEY and CDR2 SVGAGI. CDR3 sequence: CAPRPVSGTNEKLFF. CDR3 bases: TGTGCCCCACGGCCGGTCTCAGGCACTAATGAAAAACTGTTTTTT.

V is TRBV6-2 or TRBV6-3 and J is TRBJ2-1, with D perhaps given as TRBD1 or TRBD2 (5 bases each). V lost 2 bases and J lost 6, with 14 bases in between. This CDR3 contains 15 residues. Germline CDR1 MNHEY, CDR2 SVGEGT. This CDR3 reads CASSYGRVGGNEQFF. In nucleotides, the CDR3 is TGTGCCAGCAGTTACGGGCGGGTTGGGGGCAATGAGCAGTTCTTC.

The J gene is TRBJ1-2, the V gene TRBV5-6; 8 bases are a match to TRBD1. Germline V lookup: CDR1 SGHDT, CDR2 YYEEEE. Germline trimming cut 4 bases from V and 0 bases from J; bases unmatched to any gene: 8. There are 16 residues in the CDR3. CDR3 sequence reads: CASSPPRGQSNYGYTF. The CDR3 DNA is TGTGCCAGCAGCCCCCCCAGGGGGCAGTCTAACTATGGCTACACCTTC.

The chain employs TRBV5-6 and TRBJ1-1, with D perhaps TRBD1 (5 bases). CDR3 size: 13 residues. CDR1 and CDR2 (germline): SGHDT, YYEEEE. Trimming took off 3 bases at V and 7 bases at J, with 13 bases between the two ends. This chain's CDR3 is CASSWGRGLEAFF. The CDR3 DNA is TGTGCCAGCAGCTGGGGACGGGGCCTTGAAGCTTTCTTT.

In this sample, this clone turned up once. This chain joins TRBV7-6 and TRBJ1-1; D call uncertain. The length of the CDR3 is 13 residues. V was cut by 1 base and J by 3 bases, with 6 bases left in between. CDR1 is SGHVS and CDR2 is FNYEAQ in the germline V gene. CDR3 protein: CASSLVADTEAFF. CDR3 nucleotides: TGTGCCAGCAGCTTAGTGGCGGACACTGAAGCTTTCTTT. The full variable domain, in which reference TRBV7-6 and TRBJ1-1 provide the parts outside the CDR3, is GAGVSQSPRYKVTKRGQDVALRCDPISGHVSLYWYRQALGQGPEFLTYFNYEAQQDKSGLPNDRFSAERPEGSISTLTIQRTEQRDSAMYRCASSLVADTEAFFGQGTRLTVV.

The chain is built from TRBV2 and TRBJ1-5; D is uncertain. The germline V gene encodes CDR1 SNHLY and CDR2 FYNNEI. The CDR3 runs to 15 residues. V was clipped by 6 bases and J by 1 base, with 13 bases between them. Here the CDR3 DNA reads TGTGCCAGCAGGGGGATTCGGGGAAGCAATCAGCCCCAGCATTTT. This translates into CASRGIRGSNQPQHF.

The chain recombines TRBV30 with TRBJ2-2; D uncertain. Per the germline V gene, CDR1 is GTSNPN and CDR2 is SVGIG (reference sequence). This CDR3 region has 12 residues. Trimming shortened V by 3 bases and J by 5 bases, and 7 bases separated the two germline ends. This CDR3 reads CAWRLGTGELFF. The CDR3 nucleotides read TGTGCCTGGAGGCTAGGTACCGGGGAGCTGTTTTTT.

The chain is built from TRBV30 and TRBJ1-2; no definite D call. V lost 7 bases and J 1 base, leaving 16 bases between the germline ends. CDR3 length: 14 amino acids. CDR1 and CDR2 (germline): GTSNPN, SVGIG (reference sequence). CDR3 nucleotide sequence: TGTGCCTCTAACCGGGATCGGATTAACTATGGCTACACCTTC. This gives the protein CASNRDRINYGYTF.

The chain employs TRBV6-5 and TRBJ1-5; 8 bases fit TRBD1. V lost 7 bases, J lost 6 bases, and 8 bases stayed unmatched. Germline V gene lookup returns CDR1 MNHEY and CDR2 SVGAGI. CDR3 length: 14 amino acids. The CDR3 reads CASTGRGPFQPQHF. Here the CDR3 DNA reads TGTGCCAGCACAGGCAGGGGGCCTTTTCAGCCCCAGCATTTT.

The rearrangement links TRBV7-3 to TRBJ2-6, with D possibly TRBD1 on 5 matching bases. The length of the CDR3 is 18 residues. Trimming removed 1 base at V and 0 bases at J, with 13 bases between. The germline gives CDR1 SGHTA, CDR2 FQGTGA. The CDR3: CASSLRGDSSSGANVLTF. CDR3 coding DNA: TGTGCCAGCAGCTTAAGGGGCGACAGCAGCTCTGGGGCCAACGTCCTGACTTTC.

The chain has TRBV30 and TRBJ2-2; unclear D gene. V gave up 0 bases and J gave up 2 bases, with 13 bases separating them. There are 16 residues in the CDR3. CDR1 and CDR2 from the germline V gene are GTSNPN and SVGIG (reference sequence). In DNA form, the CDR3 reads TGTGCCTGGAGTGTAGCAGCTAACTTTAACACCGGGGAGCTGTTTTTT. This codes for CAWSVAANFNTGELFF.

The J gene is TRBJ1-1, the V gene TRBV5-5, with D uncertain. Between the trimmed V and J ends, which lost 4 bases and 3 bases, there was a span of 10 bases. CDR1 and CDR2 from the germline V gene are SGHKS and YYEKEE (reference sequence). This CDR3 contains 13 residues. CDR3 region: CASSGLWDTEAFF. CDR3 bases: TGTGCCAGCAGCGGACTTTGGGACACTGAAGCTTTCTTT.

The V call is TRBV28, the J call TRBJ2-6; 7 bases match TRBD1. Germline CDR1 MDHEN, CDR2 SYDVKM. V was clipped by 6 bases and J by 4 bases; unmatched bases: 6. The CDR3 extends over 15 amino acids. The CDR3 coding sequence is TGTGCCAGCAGCCGACAGGGCTCCGGGGCCAACGTCCTGACTTTC. Translating it yields CASSRQGSGANVLTF.

The chain is built from TRBV2 and TRBJ1-2; D unresolved. V dropped 3 bases and J dropped 7 bases, with 15 bases sitting between them. This CDR3 has 14 residues. CDR1 SNHLY and CDR2 FYNNEI come from the germline V gene. CDR3 loop: CASSDPLRVAGYTF. Written as DNA, the CDR3 is TGTGCCAGCAGTGATCCCCTCCGAGTCGCTGGCTACACCTTC. The full variable domain, rest sourced from reference TRBV2 and TRBJ1-2, is EPEVTQTPSHQVTQMGQEVILRCVPISNHLYFYWYRQILGQKVEFLVSFYNNEISEKSEIFDDQFSVERPDGSNFTLKIRSTKLEDSAMYFCASSDPLRVAGYTFGSGTRLTVV.

This chain links TRBV5-4 with TRBJ1-2; TRBD1 matches at 9 bases. Germline V gene data show CDR1 as SGHNT and CDR2 as YYREEE (reference sequence). The CDR3 is 15 amino acids. J gave up 2 bases and V 2 bases, and 4 bases lay outside the gene matches. The CDR3 loop reads CASSFTGGSNYGYTF. The CDR3 DNA reads TGTGCCAGCAGCTTTACAGGGGGCTCCAACTATGGCTACACCTTC.

The J gene is TRBJ1-6, the V gene TRBV6-5; the D gene is possibly TRBD1 (5 bases). The CDR3 is 14 amino acids. Trimming left V 6 bases short and J 5 bases short, with 11 bases between. Germline loops: CDR1 MNHEY, CDR2 SVGAGI. In DNA, the CDR3 is TGTGCCAGCAGCCTCGGGACCCATAATTCACCCCTCCACTTT. Translating gives CASSLGTHNSPLHF.

V gene TRBV7-2 combines with J gene TRBJ1-1; weak D call: TRBD1 (6 bases). Trimming took 5 bases from V and 7 from J, leaving 23 bases between them. This CDR3 contains 16 residues. CDR1 SGHTA and CDR2 FQGNSA come from the germline V gene. DNA of the CDR3: TGTGCCAGCAGCCCGACAGGCCTGCTTCTGGTGGATGAAGCTTTCTTT. Protein sequence: CASSPTGLLLVDEAFF.

V usage is TRBV27 and J usage is TRBJ2-7; 8 bases map to TRBD1. Germline CDR1 reads MNHEY; CDR2 reads SMNVEV (reference sequence). CDR3 length equals 15 residues. V was pared by 2 bases and J by 4 bases, with 7 bases of the junction left unmatched. CDR3 protein: CASSLLGQGPYEQYV. The DNA of the CDR3 is TGTGCCAGCAGTTTACTTGGACAGGGACCGTACGAGCAGTACGTC.

The rearrangement joins TRBV5-4 to TRBJ2-7; D uncertain. CDR3 size: 11 residues. V lost 3 bases and J 4 bases, leaving 5 bases between the germline ends. Germline assignment: CDR1 SGHNT and CDR2 YYREEE (reference sequence). CDR3 sequence (DNA): TGTGCCAGCAGCTCCCTATACGAGCAGTACTTC. Translating gives CASSSLYEQYF.

The V call is TRBV11-3, the J call TRBJ2-1; TRBD1 or TRBD2 may be the D gene (5 bases each). Germline loops: CDR1 SGHNT, CDR2 YENEEA. The CDR3 extends over 17 amino acids. Trimming removed 1 base at V and 0 bases at J, with 13 bases between. The CDR3 DNA reads as TGTGCCAGCAGCTTAGTAGTGGGGGACGGCTCCTACAATGAGCAGTTCTTC. It encodes CASSLVVGDGSYNEQFF. Using reference TRBV11-3 and TRBJ2-1 for the parts outside the CDR3, the full variable domain is EAGVVQSPRYKIIEKKQPVAFWCNPISGHNTLYWYLQNLGQGPELLIRYENEEAVDDSQLPKDRFSAERLKGVDSTLKIQPAELGDSAVYLCASSLVVGDGSYNEQFFGPGTRLTVL.

The V and J genes are TRBV29-1 and TRBJ1-5; no clear D. Trimming stripped 0 bases from V and 2 bases from J, with 5 bases between. The length of the CDR3 is 13 residues. Germline CDR1 and CDR2: SQVTM and ANQGSEA. The CDR3 here is CSVEDGGNQPQHF. The CDR3 DNA reads as TGCAGCGTTGAAGACGGGGGCAATCAGCCCCAGCATTTT.

The chain combines TRBV3-1 (or the pseudogene TRBV3-2) with TRBJ1-3, with D perhaps TRBD1 (6 bases). CDR1 LGHDT and CDR2 YNNKEL come from the germline V gene (reference sequence). There are 16 residues in the CDR3. V lost 3 bases and J 4 bases, leaving 16 bases between the germline ends. CDR3: CASSHLAGGLGNTIYF. CDR3 in DNA: TGTGCCAGCAGCCATCTGGCCGGGGGGCTCGGAAACACCATATATTTT.

The V call is TRBV27, the J call TRBJ1-6; TRBD1 might be the D (5 bases). CDR1 MNHEY and CDR2 SMNVEV come from the germline V gene (reference sequence). The V end lost 2 bases, the J end lost 6 bases, and 11 bases lay between the germline ends. The CDR3 runs to 15 residues. In DNA form, the CDR3 reads TGTGCCAGCAGTTTAGATCCAGGGACTAATTCACCCCTCCACTTT. This codes for CASSLDPGTNSPLHF.

The chain is built from TRBV11-2 and TRBJ2-7; no reliable D call. In germline, CDR1 is SGHAT, CDR2 FQNNGV. The V gene lost 0 bases and the J gene lost 1 base, with 7 bases spanning the gap. CDR3 length equals 14 residues. In DNA, the CDR3 is TGTGCCAGCAGCTTAGATGCAGGATCCTACGAGCAGTACGTC. Its protein is CASSLDAGSYEQYV.

CDR3 amino acids: CASSFAGLNTEAFF. The DNA for the CDR3 is TGTGCCAGCAGCTTTGCAGGGTTGAACACTGAAGCTTTCTTT. The chain uses TRBV11-2 and TRBJ1-1; tentatively, D is TRBD1 (5 bases). Deletions cut 3 bases from V and 0 bases from J, with 8 bases between. The germline gives CDR1 SGHAT, CDR2 FQNNGV. This CDR3 has 14 amino acids.

This rearrangement joins TRBV19 to TRBJ1-1, with 7 bases lining up with TRBD1. The CDR3 spans 15 residues. Germline CDR1 is LNHDA and CDR2 is SQIVND (reference sequence). Losses at the gene ends were 8 bases for V and 1 base for J; bases not matched to a gene: 10. The CDR3 spells CASLNRGRENTEAFF. CDR3 sequence (DNA): TGTGCCAGTCTGAACAGGGGTAGGGAGAACACTGAAGCTTTCTTT.

The chain joins TRBV6-2 or TRBV6-3 to TRBJ1-5; 8 bases match TRBD1. The CDR3 sequence is 17 residues long. Losses at the gene ends were 5 bases for V and 2 bases for J; bases not matched to a gene: 11. Looked up from germline, CDR1 is MNHEY and CDR2 is SVGEGT. The CDR3 here is CASSPTRLQGGNQPQHF. In nucleotides, the CDR3 is TGTGCCAGCAGTCCGACCCGACTACAGGGGGGCAATCAGCCCCAGCATTTT.

The chain carries TRBV7-9 and TRBJ2-3; no definite D call. V shed 5 bases and J shed 6 bases, with 18 bases lying between them. The CDR3 is 15 residues long. Germline CDR1 and CDR2: SEHNR and FQNEAQ (reference sequence). This CDR3 reads CASSPEGSTTDTQYF. Here the CDR3 DNA reads TGTGCCAGCAGCCCCGAAGGCAGCACAACGGATACGCAGTATTTT.

This chain links TRBV11-3 with TRBJ1-1; D is unresolved. V lost 7 bases and J 0 bases, leaving 12 bases between the germline ends. Germline V gene lookup returns CDR1 SGHNT and CDR2 YENEEA. The CDR3 contains 14 residues. In DNA, the CDR3 is TGTGCCAGCACCACCCGCCGGGTGAACACTGAAGCTTTCTTT. Its protein product is CASTTRRVNTEAFF.